What follows are 24 T cell receptor beta chains derived from one specimen sequenced in a study of shared clonotypes between healthy human individuals. Terminally differentiated effector memory CD45RA+ cells were excluded from the naive CD8 cells, which were CD45RO-negative and positively selected for CCR7. The table came from immunoSEQ multiplex PCR; TCRdb's copy has only in-frame clones and leaves some out. The sample lists 660,000 or so clones, 90% to 97% occurring once. The sequencing input was naive CD8+ T cells sorted from blood. All receptors derive from a young woman in good health.

The chain is built from TRBV25-1 and TRBJ2-5; 8 nucleotides agree with TRBD1. V gave up 3 bases and J gave up 2 bases; unmatched junction bases: 11. The CDR3 has 17 amino acids. The germline V gene encodes CDR1 MGHDK and CDR2 SYGVNS. This CDR3 reads CASSEQTGQEKQETQYF. The CDR3 DNA is TGTGCCAGCAGTGAGCAAACGGGACAGGAGAAACAAGAGACCCAGTACTTC.

The gene calls are TRBV13 and TRBJ2-7, with D maybe TRBD2 (5 bases). This CDR3 spans 14 amino acids. Germline loops: CDR1 PRHDT, CDR2 FYEKMQ (reference sequence). Trimming took 1 base from V and 4 from J, leaving 11 bases between them. CDR3 residues: CASSLAAGRYEQYF. DNA of the CDR3: TGTGCCAGCAGCTTAGCTGCGGGTAGGTACGAGCAGTACTTC.

V gene TRBV19 combines with J gene TRBJ1-1; possibly TRBD1 for D (5 bases). Per the germline V gene, CDR1 is LNHDA and CDR2 is SQIVND (reference sequence). V dropped 2 bases and J dropped 1 base, with 8 bases sitting between them. This CDR3 has 14 amino acids. For the CDR3, the DNA is TGTGCCAGTAGTATAAAGGGGACGAACACTGAAGCTTTCTTT. Translation: CASSIKGTNTEAFF.

This sequence joins TRBV9 and TRBJ1-2, with D unresolved. The CDR3 runs to 16 residues. V lost 3 bases and J lost 8, with 23 bases in between. Germline CDR1 is SGDLS and CDR2 is YYNGEE. CDR3 region: CASSEGAATPARGYTF. In nucleotides, the CDR3 is TGTGCCAGCAGCGAGGGAGCAGCCACACCGGCGAGGGGCTACACCTTC.

The rearrangement uses TRBV6-1 and TRBJ2-7; TRBD1 matches 8 bases. V gave up 6 bases and J gave up 1 base; unmatched junction bases: 5. Germline V CDR1 and CDR2: MNHNS, SASEGT. The CDR3 has 14 amino acids. The CDR3 coding sequence is TGTGCCAGCAGGCCGACAGGGGCTTCCTACGAGCAGTACTTC. It encodes CASRPTGASYEQYF.

The V and J genes are TRBV30 and TRBJ1-1; D not resolved. The germline gives CDR1 GTSNPN, CDR2 SVGIG (reference sequence). CDR3 length equals 14 residues. The germline V and J ends were trimmed by 3 bases and 8 bases, with 19 bases remaining between them. CDR3 residues: CAWRKGRANPEAFF. The DNA for the CDR3 is TGTGCCTGGAGGAAAGGCCGGGCAAATCCCGAAGCTTTCTTT.

The chain couples TRBV4-1 to TRBJ2-1; tentatively, D is TRBD2 (5 bases). Germline CDR1 MGHRA, CDR2 YSYEKL. The CDR3 length is 13 residues. V lost 0 bases to trimming and J lost 7 bases, with 7 bases between them. CDR3 bases: TGCGCCAGCAGCCAAGATCCGGGGAATGAGCAGTTCTTC. Encoded protein: CASSQDPGNEQFF.

In the case of this clone: Other DNA sequences in this specimen translate into the identical CDR3. This sequence joins TRBV27 and TRBJ2-1; 9 bases agree with TRBD2. CDR1 is MNHEY and CDR2 is SMNVEV in the germline V gene (reference sequence). The CDR3 is 14 residues long. V trimming: 2 bases; J trimming: 6 bases; junction bases outside the gene matches: 2. In nucleotides, the CDR3 is TGTGCCAGCAGTTTAGCGGGAGGGTTCAATGAGCAGTTCTTC. Its protein is CASSLAGGFNEQFF.

The gene calls are TRBV29-1 and TRBJ1-1; TRBD1 is a possible D gene (6 bases). CDR3 size: 14 residues. Germline CDR1 SQVTM, CDR2 ANQGSEA. The ends were cut back, 7 bases at V and 2 bases at J, with 17 bases in the middle. In DNA form, the CDR3 reads TGCAGCGCTAGAATGACAGGTTCTAACACTGAAGCTTTCTTT. Translated, it gives CSARMTGSNTEAFF.

The chain uses TRBV4-1 and TRBJ2-2; a possible D gene is TRBD2 (6 bases). The germline CDR1 and CDR2 sequences are MGHRA and YSYEKL. V shed 0 bases and J shed 5 bases, with 13 bases lying between them. The CDR3 loop spans 16 amino acids. The CDR3 protein is CASSQDGGIGTGELFF. Here the CDR3 DNA reads TGCGCCAGCAGCCAAGATGGCGGGATCGGAACCGGGGAGCTGTTTTTT.

This clone has a single count. The J gene is TRBJ2-4, the V gene TRBV7-9, with TRBD1 as a possible D gene (6 bases). The CDR3 is made up of 16 amino acids. The V end was cut by 1 base, the J end by 0 bases, with 10 bases between. Germline CDR1 is SEHNR and CDR2 is FQNEAQ (reference sequence). The CDR3 nucleotides read TGTGCCAGCAGCTTAGTGGACAGAGAAGCCAAAAACATTCAGTACTTC. It translates to CASSLVDREAKNIQYF.

V and J are TRBV15 and TRBJ2-1; TRBD2 matches at 11 bases. This CDR3 has 19 amino acids. The germline CDR1 and CDR2 sequences are LNHNV and YYDKDF (reference sequence). V was clipped by 0 bases and J by 2 bases; unmatched bases: 9. CDR3 protein: CATSREPSGTSGPYNEQFF. The CDR3 DNA sequence: TGTGCCACCAGCAGAGAACCTTCCGGGACTAGCGGCCCCTACAATGAGCAGTTCTTC.

This rearrangement joins TRBV10-3 to TRBJ2-3, with 9 bases aligning to TRBD2. Germline lookup yields CDR1 ENHRY and CDR2 SYGVKD. With V trimmed by 5 bases and J by 2 bases, 14 bases remained unmatched. The CDR3 runs to 18 residues. CDR3 in amino acids: CAISPPLDSGGFTDTQYF. The CDR3 DNA reads TGTGCCATCAGTCCCCCCCTCGATAGCGGGGGATTCACAGATACGCAGTATTTT.

V is TRBV28 and J is TRBJ2-7, with TRBD1 as a possible D gene (6 bases). Trimming took off 8 bases at V and 0 bases at J, with 11 bases between the two ends. CDR1 is MDHEN and CDR2 is SYDVKM in the germline V gene. The CDR3 has 13 amino acids. This chain's CDR3 is CASWGQTSYEQYF. The CDR3 DNA follows: TGTGCCAGCTGGGGGCAGACCTCCTACGAGCAGTACTTC.

This sequence joins TRBV2 and TRBJ2-5; D is perhaps TRBD2 (5 bases). TRBJ2-7 matches the DNA end more closely, so the J call is doubtful. The CDR3 is 13 amino acids. CDR1 and CDR2 from the germline V gene are SNHLY and FYNNEI. In nucleotides, the CDR3 is TGTGCCATCCTCCAACCGGGAAGATACGAGCAGTACTTC. Translation gives CAILQPGRYEQYF.

The chain employs TRBV6-1 and TRBJ2-7, with 8 bases that match TRBD1. This CDR3 has 14 amino acids. The V segment lost 0 bases and the J segment 5 bases; nucleotides outside the gene matches: 3. The germline gives CDR1 MNHNS, CDR2 SASEGT. This chain's CDR3 is CASSEADRDHEQYF. The CDR3 coding sequence is TGTGCCAGCAGTGAAGCGGACAGGGACCACGAGCAGTACTTC.

The chain employs TRBV6-1 and TRBJ1-2; no clear D gene. Germline assignment: CDR1 MNHNS and CDR2 SASEGT. V lost 0 bases and J 4 bases, leaving 12 bases between the germline ends. CDR3 length equals 15 residues. The CDR3 sequence: CASSEALGSFYGYTF. The CDR3 DNA reads TGTGCCAGCAGTGAAGCGCTCGGGTCTTTCTATGGCTACACCTTC.

Notes on this clone: Different DNA sequences within this sample yield the same CDR3. The chain links TRBV27 to TRBJ1-5; D is undetermined. This CDR3 is 13 amino acids long. The germline V and J ends were trimmed by 2 bases and 4 bases, with 6 bases remaining between them. Germline CDR1 and CDR2: MNHEY and SMNVEV (reference sequence). The CDR3 here is CASSLAVNQPQHF. The CDR3 DNA reads TGTGCCAGCAGTTTAGCAGTAAATCAGCCCCAGCATTTT.

The gene calls are TRBV19 and TRBJ1-4; D gene uncertain. The V end was cut by 3 bases, the J end by 7 bases, with 12 bases between. Germline-derived CDR1 and CDR2 are LNHDA and SQIVND (reference sequence). The CDR3 covers 14 residues. CDR3 bases: TGTGCCAGTAGTATGAGTGCTGACGTTGAAAAACTGTTTTTT. This sequence encodes CASSMSADVEKLFF.

This sequence joins TRBV28 and TRBJ2-7; 10 bases fit TRBD1. This CDR3 has 14 residues. V was pared by 7 bases and J by 3 bases, with 6 bases of the junction left unmatched. Germline loops: CDR1 MDHEN, CDR2 SYDVKM. The CDR3 loop is CASIRTGGNYEQYF. CDR3 DNA: TGTGCCAGCATCCGGACAGGGGGGAACTACGAGCAGTACTTC.

The chain joins TRBV27 to TRBJ2-7; 13 nucleotides match TRBD2. Per the germline V gene, CDR1 is MNHEY and CDR2 is SMNVEV (reference sequence). V was pared by 6 bases and J by 5 bases, with 7 bases of the junction left unmatched. CDR3 length: 15 amino acids. The CDR3 nucleotides read TGTGCCAGCAGCCCCGGGACTAGCGGGGCTAACGAGCAGTACTTC. The encoded protein is CASSPGTSGANEQYF.

This clone was recorded a few times. V and J are TRBV29-1 and TRBJ2-1, with TRBD1 as a possible D gene (6 bases). From germline, CDR1 is SQVTM and CDR2 ANQGSEA. V dropped 3 bases and J dropped 2 bases, with 14 bases sitting between them. CDR3 size: 15 residues. DNA for the CDR3: TGCAGCGTTGATGGTCGGACAGAGGCCTACAATGAGCAGTTCTTC. This translates into CSVDGRTEAYNEQFF.

The chain carries TRBV7-7 and TRBJ2-1, with D hard to call. This CDR3 is built from 13 residues. CDR1 and CDR2 from the germline V gene are SSHAT and FNYEAQ (reference sequence). Between the trimmed V and J ends, which lost 5 bases and 5 bases, there was a span of 10 bases. In DNA, the CDR3 is TGTGCCAGCAGCATGCTAGAGAACAATGAGCAGTTCTTC. Encoded protein: CASSMLENNEQFF.

About this clone itself: Other DNA sequences within the sample encode an identical CDR3. The chain employs TRBV11-2 and TRBJ2-7; the D gene is possibly TRBD1 (6 bases). The germline gives CDR1 SGHAT, CDR2 FQNNGV. The length of the CDR3 is 13 residues. With 3 bases removed from V and 1 base from J, the gap between germline ends came to 7 bases. The CDR3 DNA reads TGTGCCAGCAGCTTGGACAGTTCCTACGAGCAGTACTTC. Protein sequence: CASSLDSSYEQYF.